The clone carrying this TCR beta chain showed up just once. CDR1 is SEHNR and CDR2 is FQNEAQ in the germline V gene (reference sequence). The CDR3 totals 16 residues. V gave up 5 bases and J gave up 7 bases, with 23 bases separating them. TCRdb keeps only in-frame clones here, not all; method: immunoSEQ multiplex PCR. The data show around 37,000 clones, roughly three quarters seen once. The data stem from a study of radiotherapy plus CTLA-4 blockade in lung cancer. On the study more broadly: Objective responses arose in around a sixth of patients, and under 40% experienced disease control.

This material consisted of peripheral blood, taken from a patient treated with radiotherapy plus ipilimumab. The chain recombines TRBV7-9 with TRBJ1-2, with D hard to call. This sequence was found in a human donor with non-small cell lung cancer that progressed on radiotherapy plus ipilimumab. The CDR3 here is CASSPGARYRSGGYTF. CDR3 in DNA: TGTGCCAGCAGCCCCGGAGCTCGGTATCGGTCGGGTGGCTACACCTTC.